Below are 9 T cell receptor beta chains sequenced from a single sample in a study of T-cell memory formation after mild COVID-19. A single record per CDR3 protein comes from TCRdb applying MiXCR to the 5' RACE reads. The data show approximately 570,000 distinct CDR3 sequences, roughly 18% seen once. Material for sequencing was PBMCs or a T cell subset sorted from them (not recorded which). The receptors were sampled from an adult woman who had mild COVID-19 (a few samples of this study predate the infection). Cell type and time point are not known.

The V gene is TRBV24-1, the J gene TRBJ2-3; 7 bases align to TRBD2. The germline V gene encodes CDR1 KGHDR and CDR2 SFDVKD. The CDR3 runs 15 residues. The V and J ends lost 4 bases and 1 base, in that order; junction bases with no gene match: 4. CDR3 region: CATSDPAGRTDTQYF. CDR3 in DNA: TGTGCCACCAGTGACCCAGCGGGGCGCACAGATACGCAGTATTTT.

CDR3 in DNA: TGTGCCAGCTCCCAGGGGAAGAGCGATGGCTACACCTTC. It specifies CASSQGKSDGYTF. V gene TRBV12-3 or TRBV12-4 combines with J gene TRBJ1-2, with D possibly TRBD1 on 6 matching bases. This CDR3 spans 13 amino acids. The V end lost 8 bases, the J end lost 6 bases, and 16 bases lay between the germline ends.

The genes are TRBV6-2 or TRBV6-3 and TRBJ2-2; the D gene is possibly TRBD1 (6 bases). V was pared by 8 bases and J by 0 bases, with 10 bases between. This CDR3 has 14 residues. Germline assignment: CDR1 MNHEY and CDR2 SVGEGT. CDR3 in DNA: TGTGCCAGCCACAAGGGGGCGAACACCGGGGAGCTGTTTTTT. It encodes CASHKGANTGELFF.

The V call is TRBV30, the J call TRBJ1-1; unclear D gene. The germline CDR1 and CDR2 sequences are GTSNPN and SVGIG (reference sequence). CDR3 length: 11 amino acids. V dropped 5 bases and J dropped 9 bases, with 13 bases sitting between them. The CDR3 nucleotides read TGTGCCTGGGTAAACTCGCCAAAAGCTTTCTTT. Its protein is CAWVNSPKAFF.

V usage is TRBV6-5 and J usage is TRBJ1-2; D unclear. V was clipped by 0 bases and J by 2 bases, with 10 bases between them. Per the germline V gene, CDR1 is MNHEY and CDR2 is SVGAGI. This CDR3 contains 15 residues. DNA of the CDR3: TGTGCCAGCAGTTACTCCTGGCAGATAAACTATGGCTACACCTTC. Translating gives CASSYSWQINYGYTF.

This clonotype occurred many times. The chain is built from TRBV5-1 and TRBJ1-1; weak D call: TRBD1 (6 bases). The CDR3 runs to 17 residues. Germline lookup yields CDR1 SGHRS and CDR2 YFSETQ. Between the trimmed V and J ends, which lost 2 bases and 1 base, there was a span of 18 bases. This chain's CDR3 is CASSLRRASGANTEAFF. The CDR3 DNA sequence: TGCGCCAGCAGCTTACGCCGCGCGTCAGGGGCGAACACTGAAGCTTTCTTT.

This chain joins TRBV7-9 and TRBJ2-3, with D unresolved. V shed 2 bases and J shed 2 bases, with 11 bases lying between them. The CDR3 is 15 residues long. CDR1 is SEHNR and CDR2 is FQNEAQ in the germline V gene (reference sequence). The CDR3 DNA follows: TGTGCCAGCAGCTTATGGAGACGGGTCACAGATACGCAGTATTTT. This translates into CASSLWRRVTDTQYF.

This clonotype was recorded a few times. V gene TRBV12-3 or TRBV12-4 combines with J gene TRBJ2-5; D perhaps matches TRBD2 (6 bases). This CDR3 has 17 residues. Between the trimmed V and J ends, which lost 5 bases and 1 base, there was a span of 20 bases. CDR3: CASSPGSLARFQETQYF. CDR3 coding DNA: TGTGCCAGCAGTCCAGGTTCGCTAGCGAGATTCCAAGAGACCCAGTACTTC.

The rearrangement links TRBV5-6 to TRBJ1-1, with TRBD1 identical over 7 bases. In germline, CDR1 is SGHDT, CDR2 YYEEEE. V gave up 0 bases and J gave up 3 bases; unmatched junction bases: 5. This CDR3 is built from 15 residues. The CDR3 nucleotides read TGTGCCAGCAGCTTGGATCCGGGACAGTACACTGAAGCTTTCTTT. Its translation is CASSLDPGQYTEAFF.